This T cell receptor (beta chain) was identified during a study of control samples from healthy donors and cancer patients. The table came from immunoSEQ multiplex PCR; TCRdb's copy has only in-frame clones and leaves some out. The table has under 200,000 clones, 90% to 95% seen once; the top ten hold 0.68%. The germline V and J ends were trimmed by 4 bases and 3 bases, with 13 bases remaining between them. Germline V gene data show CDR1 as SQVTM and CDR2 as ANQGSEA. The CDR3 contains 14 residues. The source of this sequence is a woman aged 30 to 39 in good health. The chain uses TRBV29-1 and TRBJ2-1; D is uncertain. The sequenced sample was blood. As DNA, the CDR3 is TGCAGCGTTGCGGCTAGGTGGGACTACAATGAGCAGTTCTTC. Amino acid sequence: CSVAARWDYNEQFF.